This entry lists 27 T cell receptor beta chains sequenced from one sample in a study of cytomegalovirus exposure and HLA in healthy donors. The PCR used 60 Vbeta and 13 Jbeta primers. Data came from immunoSEQ multiplex PCR; TCRdb stores just in-frame clones and leaves some out. The sample holds some 150,000 clones, roughly 80% seen once. The source material was PBMCs. These receptors originate from a woman aged 45-60 years in good health and CMV-seropositive.

The chain joins TRBV27 to TRBJ2-2; 7 bases agree with TRBD2. J gave up 5 bases and V 3 bases, and 9 bases lay outside the gene matches. Germline values: CDR1 MNHEY, CDR2 SMNVEV (reference sequence). The CDR3 is 16 amino acids. CDR3 amino acids: CASSFRLAVTTGELFF. The CDR3 DNA reads as TGTGCCAGCAGTTTTAGGCTAGCGGTTACAACCGGGGAGCTGTTTTTT.

The genes are TRBV18 and TRBJ2-3, with D uncertain. Germline V gene sequence: CDR1 KGHSH, CDR2 LQKENI. There are 12 residues in the CDR3. V lost 3 bases and J lost 5, with 6 bases in between. CDR3 DNA: TGTGCCAGCTCACCCGGCGGAGATACGCAGTATTTT. Amino acids: CASSPGGDTQYF.

CDR3 bases: TGTGCCAGCAAGGGACAGGGAGGCGCTGAAGCTTTCTTT. It translates to CASKGQGGAEAFF. This sequence joins TRBV6-1 and TRBJ1-1; 9 nucleotides agree with TRBD1. The V gene's germline CDR1 is MNHNS and CDR2 SASEGT. The CDR3 spans 13 residues. V lost 7 bases and J lost 6; bases outside the gene matches: 6.

This rearrangement joins TRBV5-4 to TRBJ1-1; TRBD1 aligns across 9 bases. The CDR3 sequence is 14 residues long. Germline V gene lookup returns CDR1 SGHNT and CDR2 YYREEE (reference sequence). With V trimmed by 4 bases and J by 9 bases, 10 bases remained unmatched. This CDR3 reads CASSTRGQGSQAFF. The CDR3 bases are TGTGCCAGCAGCACTCGGGGACAGGGTTCTCAAGCTTTCTTT. The entire variable domain, with the rest obtained from reference TRBV5-4 and TRBJ1-1, is as follows: ETGVTQSPTHLIKTRGQQVTLRCSSQSGHNTVSWYQQALGQGPQFIFQYYREEENGRGNFPPRFSGLQFPNYSSELNVNALELDDSALYLCASSTRGQGSQAFFGQGTRLTVV.

This chain connects TRBV9 to TRBJ2-3, with 12 bases fitting TRBD2. After removal of 2 bases from V and 1 base from J, the junction contained 2 bases not matched to a gene. The V gene's germline CDR1 is SGDLS and CDR2 YYNGEE. This CDR3 contains 16 residues. The CDR3 loop reads CASSVTSGGRTDTQYF. The DNA of the CDR3 is TGTGCCAGCAGCGTTACTAGCGGGGGGCGCACAGATACGCAGTATTTT.

The chain employs TRBV7-3 and TRBJ2-3; 9 bases line up with TRBD1. V gave up 5 bases and J gave up 3 bases; unmatched junction bases: 6. The CDR3 consists of 15 residues. The V gene's germline CDR1 is SGHTA and CDR2 FQGTGA. The CDR3 sequence: CASSPGTGRTDTQYF. CDR3 DNA: TGTGCCAGCAGCCCAGGGACAGGGCGGACAGATACGCAGTATTTT.

The genes are TRBV5-4 and TRBJ2-2; D ambiguous. The ends were cut back, 4 bases at V and 7 bases at J, with 14 bases in the middle. Germline CDR1 reads SGHNT; CDR2 reads YYREEE (reference sequence). The CDR3 consists of 14 residues. CDR3 nucleotide sequence: TGTGCCAGCAGCACTGACCCCTCAGGCGGGGAGCTGTTTTTT. This encodes CASSTDPSGGELFF.

This chain uses TRBV12-5 with TRBJ2-7; 7 nucleotides line up with TRBD1. CDR1 and CDR2 from the germline V gene are LGHNT and FRNRAP. The CDR3 extends over 13 amino acids. Trimming took 3 bases from V and 6 from J; bases not matched to a gene: 5. The CDR3 sequence is CASGLEGTVEQYF. The CDR3 coding sequence is TGTGCTAGTGGTTTAGAGGGGACAGTCGAGCAGTACTTC.

This chain uses TRBV7-2 with TRBJ2-7, with D perhaps matching TRBD1 (7 bases). The CDR3 consists of 15 residues. Germline V gene data show CDR1 as SGHTA and CDR2 as FQGNSA. The V and J ends lost 5 bases and 3 bases respectively, with 17 bases between them. The CDR3 DNA follows: TGTGCCAGCAGCCCGACAGGGCGGAGGGTCTACGAGCAGTACTTC. Translated: CASSPTGRRVYEQYF.

The chain joins TRBV19 to TRBJ2-5; D is unclear. CDR3 length: 13 amino acids. The V gene's germline CDR1 is LNHDA and CDR2 SQIVND (reference sequence). Deletions cut 5 bases from V and 2 bases from J, with 9 bases between. Here the CDR3 reads CASSWAEQETQYF. The CDR3 coding sequence is TGTGCCAGTAGTTGGGCAGAACAAGAGACCCAGTACTTC.

The chain is built from TRBV18 and TRBJ2-7, with D possibly being TRBD2 (6 bases). Germline CDR1 and CDR2: KGHSH and LQKENI. This CDR3 comprises 14 residues. The V end lost 3 bases, the J end lost 2 bases, and 11 bases lay between the germline ends. The CDR3 reads CASSPRDLTYEQYF. Written as DNA, the CDR3 is TGTGCCAGCTCACCCCGGGACTTAACCTACGAGCAGTACTTC. Variable domain in full (rest from reference TRBV18 and TRBJ2-7): NAGVMQNPRHLVRRRGQEARLRCSPMKGHSHVYWYRQLPEEGLKFMVYLQKENIIDESGMPKERFSAEFPKEGPSILRIQQVVRGDSAAYFCASSPRDLTYEQYFGPGTRLTVT.

The chain recombines TRBV9 with TRBJ2-6; D ambiguous. CDR1 is SGDLS and CDR2 is YYNGEE in the germline V gene. This CDR3 comprises 13 residues. The ends were cut back, 4 bases at V and 2 bases at J, with 4 bases in the middle. The CDR3 is CASSRAGANVLTF. Written as DNA, the CDR3 is TGTGCCAGCAGCCGCGCTGGGGCCAACGTCCTGACTTTC.

V and J are TRBV4-2 and TRBJ2-1, with 11 bases lining up with TRBD2. The CDR3 totals 19 residues. Germline V gives CDR1 LGHNA, CDR2 YNFKEQ. Trimming took 0 bases from V and 9 from J; bases not matched to a gene: 16. Here the CDR3 reads CASSQDQDASGGPGFEQFF. As DNA, the CDR3 is TGTGCCAGCAGCCAAGATCAGGATGCTAGCGGGGGGCCTGGGTTTGAGCAGTTCTTC.

This chain links TRBV28 with TRBJ2-7, with D possibly matching TRBD1 (6 bases). Germline lookup yields CDR1 MDHEN and CDR2 SYDVKM. Trimming shortened V by 6 bases and J by 0 bases, and 15 bases separated the two germline ends. This CDR3 is built from 15 residues. This CDR3 reads CASSSGTRSSYEQYF. CDR3 nucleotide sequence: TGTGCCAGCAGCTCCGGGACAAGGAGCTCCTACGAGCAGTACTTC.

The chain combines TRBV6-6 with TRBJ1-1, with 9 nucleotides matching TRBD1. The trim removed 2 bases at V and 3 bases at J, leaving 4 bases unmatched. The CDR3 contains 15 residues. Germline V lookup: CDR1 MNHNY, CDR2 SVGAGI (reference sequence). In DNA, the CDR3 is TGTGCCAGCAGTTACATCCGGACAGGGGACACTGAAGCTTTCTTT. Translation gives CASSYIRTGDTEAFF.

J is TRBJ1-5 and V is TRBV7-9; D not resolved. The germline CDR1 and CDR2 sequences are SEHNR and FQNEAQ (reference sequence). Trimming shortened V by 0 bases and J by 4 bases, and 7 bases separated the two germline ends. This CDR3 is 14 amino acids long. CDR3 residues: CASSLAGRNQPQHF. CDR3 nucleotide sequence: TGTGCCAGCAGCTTAGCGGGCAGAAATCAGCCCCAGCATTTT.

The V call is TRBV6-6, the J call TRBJ1-2, with D possibly being TRBD1 (6 bases). The length of the CDR3 is 14 residues. Germline loops: CDR1 MNHNY, CDR2 SVGAGI (reference sequence). V lost 6 bases to trimming and J lost 3 bases, with 14 bases between them. The CDR3 coding sequence is TGTGCCAGCAGCCTGGGAGGGGGGGACTATGGCTACACCTTC. Translating gives CASSLGGGDYGYTF.

V is TRBV7-8 and J is TRBJ2-1; 7 positions match TRBD2. Germline CDR1 SGHVS, CDR2 FQNEAQ. CDR3 length: 11 amino acids. J lost 9 bases, V lost 6 bases, and 2 bases had no gene match. The DNA of the CDR3 is TGTGCCAGCAGAGCGGGGAGTGAGCAGTTCTTC. Encoded protein: CASRAGSEQFF. The whole variable domain, remainder taken from reference TRBV7-8 and TRBJ2-1, is GAGVSQSPRYKVAKRGQDVALRCDPISGHVSLFWYQQALGQGPEFLTYFQNEAQLDKSGLPSDRFFAERPEGSVSTLKIQRTQQEDSAVYLCASRAGSEQFFGPGTRLTVL.

The rearrangement joins TRBV5-1 to TRBJ1-2; D not resolved. CDR1 is SGHRS and CDR2 is YFSETQ in the germline V gene. There are 12 residues in the CDR3. V lost 4 bases, J lost 8 bases, and 12 bases lay in between. CDR3 nucleotides: TGCGCCAGCAGCACTGGGTCGACAGGCTACACCTTC. Translation: CASSTGSTGYTF.

The V gene is TRBV6-1, the J gene TRBJ1-6; no clear D. Trimming cost V 7 bases and J 7 bases, with 8 bases left between them. The CDR3 totals 12 residues. Per germline, CDR1 MNHNS and CDR2 SASEGT. Written as DNA, the CDR3 is TGTGCCAGCACCCAACGGAATTCACCCCTCCACTTT. Its translation: CASTQRNSPLHF.

The chain carries TRBV14 and TRBJ2-2; unclear D gene. V was pared by 2 bases and J by 1 base, with 8 bases between. The CDR3 has 15 amino acids. The germline V gene has CDR1 SGHDN and CDR2 FVKESK. As DNA, the CDR3 is TGTGCCAGCAGCCAATATCCAGAGAACACCGGGGAGCTGTTTTTT. Translating gives CASSQYPENTGELFF.

J is TRBJ1-1 and V is TRBV19; D unresolved. This CDR3 is built from 15 residues. Trimming removed 5 bases at V and 4 bases at J, with 17 bases between. Germline loops: CDR1 LNHDA, CDR2 SQIVND (reference sequence). The CDR3 DNA is TGTGCCAGTAGTCCCGAGGGATCGGTGGGCACTGAAGCTTTCTTT. Encoded protein: CASSPEGSVGTEAFF.

The V and J genes are TRBV14 and TRBJ1-5; the D is unclear. Between the trimmed V and J ends, which lost 0 bases and 5 bases, there was a span of 5 bases. Per germline, CDR1 SGHDN and CDR2 FVKESK. This CDR3 is 13 amino acids long. The CDR3 DNA reads TGTGCCAGCAGCCAAGATCTCGATCAGCCCCAGCATTTT. This sequence encodes CASSQDLDQPQHF.

The chain employs TRBV11-1 and TRBJ1-1; 9 positions match TRBD1. J gave up 5 bases and V 5 bases, and 9 bases lay outside the gene matches. Germline values: CDR1 SGHAT, CDR2 FQDESV (reference sequence). This CDR3 is built from 15 residues. CDR3 residues: CASSPPGQGKTEAFF. Here the CDR3 DNA reads TGTGCCAGCAGCCCCCCGGGACAGGGCAAGACTGAAGCTTTCTTT. The complete variable domain, with remaining parts taken from reference TRBV11-1 and TRBJ1-1, reads EAEVAQSPRYKITEKSQAVAFWCDPISGHATLYWYRQILGQGPELLVQFQDESVVDDSQLPKDRFSAERLKGVDSTLKIQPAELGDSAMYLCASSPPGQGKTEAFFGQGTRLTVV.

This rearrangement joins TRBV13 to TRBJ1-2; possible D gene TRBD1, 6 bases. V was pared by 0 bases and J by 2 bases, with 7 bases between. This CDR3 region has 14 residues. The V gene's germline CDR1 is PRHDT and CDR2 FYEKMQ (reference sequence). CDR3 DNA: TGTGCCAGCAGCTTAGGCCAGGGGAACTATGGCTACACCTTC. It specifies CASSLGQGNYGYTF. Drawing the rest from reference TRBV13 and TRBJ1-2, the complete variable domain is AAGVIQSPRHLIKEKRETATLKCYPIPRHDTVYWYQQGPGQDPQFLISFYEKMQSDKGSIPDRFSAQQFSDYHSELNMSSLELGDSALYFCASSLGQGNYGYTFGSGTRLTVV.

There are a few counts of this clone. V gene TRBV2 combines with J gene TRBJ2-7, with 11 bases lining up with TRBD1. From germline, CDR1 is SNHLY and CDR2 FYNNEI. V shed 5 bases and J 4 bases; nucleotides not matched to a gene: 7. The CDR3 is 15 residues long. CDR3 sequence: CASSSGTGGNYEQYF. CDR3 bases: TGTGCCAGCAGTAGCGGGACAGGGGGAAATTACGAGCAGTACTTC.

This clone was observed a few times. This rearrangement joins TRBV21-1 to TRBJ1-5; no DNA check was done on the table's D call, TRBD1. TRBV21-1 corresponds to a pseudogene. The length of the CDR3 is 19 residues. The CDR3 protein is CASSKEKIWDREGNQPQHF. CDR3 nucleotide sequence: TGTGCCAGCAGCAAAGAGAAGATTTGGGACAGGGAAGGCAATCAGCCCCAGCATTTT.